This T cell receptor (beta chain) was recovered during a study of beta chain features in type 1 diabetes. Study results and limitations: VDJ junctions from patients with type 1 diabetes contained fewer insertions and more deletions.

Germline CDR1 and CDR2: SGHRS and YFSETQ. V lost 4 bases and J 1 base, leaving 18 bases between the germline ends. This CDR3 region has 17 residues. As every portion of the isolated RNA was reverse transcribed, the sequencing read expressed TCRB transcripts. Here immunoSEQ multiplex PCR was the method, and the copy in TCRdb shows in-frame clones only, minus some. The sample shows some 160,000 clones, less than 9.5% of them seen only once. Populations obtained by sorting all exceeded 98% purity. This clone occurred a few times. As yet, its antigen is unknown. The rearrangement joins TRBV5-1 to TRBJ2-1, with D perhaps TRBD2 (6 bases). Specimen: central memory CD4+ T cells from blood. The TCR comes from a woman aged 18-30 years in good health. DNA of the CDR3: TGCGCCAGCAGCCCCCGTGACGGGAGTGGGTCCTACAATGAGCAGTTCTTC. It specifies CASSPRDGSGSYNEQFF.